Shown below are 29 T cell receptor beta chains from a single sample sequenced in a study of T cells in Graves' hyperthyroidism and ophthalmopathy. Researchers took RNA transcripts and amplified the TCR beta CDR3 regions from them. During a first-round RT-PCR of the TCR CDR3, the HTBI primer set was used. TCRdb re-derived calls from the multiplex PCR reads in MiXCR, one entry per CDR3 protein. The data contain approximately 600,000 distinct CDR3 sequences, around 15% of them singletons. Sample: blood. The receptors derive from a young woman with Graves' hyperthyroidism.

This clonotype has a count of ten or more. The rearrangement links TRBV27 to TRBJ2-5; 7 nucleotides match TRBD2. The CDR3 is 15 amino acids. Unmatched junction bases numbered 8, after V lost 2 bases and J lost 5 bases. The germline gives CDR1 MNHEY, CDR2 SMNVEV (reference sequence). The CDR3, as DNA: TGTGCCAGCAGTTTACGGGGGAGGGCCGGTGAGACCCAGTACTTC. Residues: CASSLRGRAGETQYF.

This clonotype has a count of ten or more. The chain is built from TRBV15 and TRBJ2-3; D is undetermined. Germline values: CDR1 LNHNV, CDR2 YYDKDF (reference sequence). Trimming removed 2 bases from V and 6 bases from J, with 12 bases in between. The CDR3 runs 14 residues. CDR3 bases: TGTGCCACCAGCAGAATGCATACCGCGGATACGCAGTATTTT. This encodes CATSRMHTADTQYF.

In this sample, this clonotype turned up a few times. The V and J genes are TRBV18 and TRBJ2-3; no reliable D call. CDR1 is KGHSH, CDR2 LQKENI, per germline. This CDR3 comprises 14 residues. The germline V and J ends were trimmed by 3 bases and 6 bases, with 13 bases remaining between them. CDR3 nucleotides: TGTGCCAGCTCACCCGGGCTTGGTATCGATACGCAGTATTTT. Residues: CASSPGLGIDTQYF. The complete variable domain, with remaining parts taken from reference TRBV18 and TRBJ2-3, reads NAGVMQNPRHLVRRRGQEARLRCSPMKGHSHVYWYRQLPEEGLKFMVYLQKENIIDESGMPKERFSAEFPKEGPSILRIQQVVRGDSAAYFCASSPGLGIDTQYFGPGTRLTVL.

This clonotype has a count of ten or more. The chain is built from TRBV5-1 and TRBJ2-1, with 7 bases fitting TRBD1. This CDR3 has 15 residues. V shed 4 bases and J 2 bases; nucleotides not matched to a gene: 6. The germline V gene encodes CDR1 SGHRS and CDR2 YFSETQ. The CDR3 reads CASSGPGQTYNEQFF. In DNA form, the CDR3 reads TGCGCCAGCAGCGGACCGGGACAGACCTACAATGAGCAGTTCTTC.

This clonotype was seen ten or more times. V usage is TRBV7-2 and J usage is TRBJ2-1, with 7 positions matching TRBD2. The CDR3 runs 15 residues. V was clipped by 3 bases and J by 8 bases; unmatched bases: 10. Germline CDR1 SGHTA, CDR2 FQGNSA. CDR3 residues: CASSFNPGRGDEQFF. CDR3 in DNA: TGTGCCAGCAGCTTTAACCCGGGGAGGGGCGATGAGCAGTTCTTC.

The chain combines TRBV6-5 with TRBJ2-4; tentatively, D is TRBD1 or TRBD2 (5 bases each). Trimming left V 2 bases short and J 6 bases short, with 17 bases between. This CDR3 has 16 residues. Germline-derived CDR1 and CDR2 are MNHEY and SVGAGI. The CDR3 loop is CASSYVRGVSRNIQYF. In DNA, the CDR3 is TGTGCCAGCAGTTACGTAAGGGGAGTCTCGAGAAACATTCAGTACTTC.

J is TRBJ1-1 and V is TRBV24-1, with a tentative D call TRBD1 (5 bases). Trimming pared 7 bases from V and 4 bases from J, leaving 12 bases between. In germline, CDR1 is KGHDR, CDR2 SFDVKD. This CDR3 comprises 13 residues. DNA for the CDR3: TGTGCCACCAGGTTGGGGGAAGGCACTGAAGCTTTCTTT. Residues: CATRLGEGTEAFF.

There are a few counts of this clonotype. The chain uses TRBV7-9 and TRBJ2-1; a possible D gene is TRBD1 (6 bases). Germline loops: CDR1 SEHNR, CDR2 FQNEAQ (reference sequence). This CDR3 comprises 15 residues. Trimming shortened V by 6 bases and J by 0 bases, and 12 bases separated the two germline ends. The CDR3 sequence is CASRSTGSSYNEQFF. The CDR3 DNA reads as TGTGCCAGCAGGTCTACAGGGAGCTCCTACAATGAGCAGTTCTTC.

Worth noting for this clonotype: A junction boundary mismatches the germline segment, possibly from a read error. The chain couples TRBV4-2 to TRBJ2-3, with D possibly called TRBD1 or TRBD2 (5 bases each). The CDR3 contains 15 residues. Germline V gene lookup returns CDR1 LGHNA and CDR2 YNFKEQ. CDR3 region: CASSQDEGTTDMQYF. The CDR3 DNA is TGTGCCAGCAGCCAAGATGAGGGGACCACAGATATGCAGTATTTT.

This clonotype occurred many times. V usage is TRBV5-1 and J usage is TRBJ2-7, with 10 bases lining up with TRBD1. CDR1 and CDR2 from the germline V gene are SGHRS and YFSETQ. The CDR3 is made up of 15 amino acids. V gave up 0 bases and J gave up 4 bases; unmatched junction bases: 4. In nucleotides, the CDR3 is TGCGCCAGCAGCTTGGATGGGACAGGGGATTACGAGCAGTACTTC. Translated, it gives CASSLDGTGDYEQYF.

V is TRBV7-3 and J is TRBJ2-7; the D is unclear. From germline, CDR1 is SGHTA and CDR2 FQGTGA. The germline V and J ends were trimmed by 1 base and 0 bases, with 10 bases remaining between them. There are 15 residues in the CDR3. The CDR3 protein is CASSLIGVHSYEQYF. The CDR3 DNA reads TGTGCCAGCAGCTTAATTGGCGTCCACTCCTACGAGCAGTACTTC.

The chain couples TRBV18 to TRBJ2-7; D tentatively reads TRBD1 or TRBD2 (5 bases each). With 5 bases removed from V and 2 bases from J, the gap between germline ends came to 13 bases. The CDR3 totals 14 residues. CDR1 and CDR2 from the germline V gene are KGHSH and LQKENI. This CDR3 reads CASSTGTAPYEQYF. The CDR3 DNA sequence: TGTGCCAGCTCAACCGGGACGGCACCCTACGAGCAGTACTTC.

This clonotype was recorded only once. The chain uses TRBV9 and TRBJ2-7, with D possibly being TRBD1 (6 bases). The V end lost 0 bases, the J end lost 9 bases, and 13 bases lay between the germline ends. The CDR3 has 13 residues. The V gene's germline CDR1 is SGDLS and CDR2 YYNGEE. The CDR3 spells CASSVGSADRQYF. The CDR3 nucleotides read TGTGCCAGCAGCGTAGGTTCGGCGGACAGGCAGTACTTC. The whole variable domain, remainder taken from reference TRBV9 and TRBJ2-7, is DSGVTQTPKHLITATGQRVTLRCSPRSGDLSVYWYQQSLDQGLQFLIQYYNGEERAKGNILERFSAQQFPDLHSELNLSSLELGDSALYFCASSVGSADRQYFGPGTRLTVT.

The chain couples TRBV27 to TRBJ2-7, with a possible D match to TRBD2 (5 bases). The germline V and J ends were trimmed by 6 bases and 2 bases, with 14 bases remaining between them. The CDR3 runs to 14 residues. Germline values: CDR1 MNHEY, CDR2 SMNVEV (reference sequence). DNA for the CDR3: TGTGCCAGCAGCTCAGCCTCCGGGACCTACGAGCAGTACTTC. Encoded protein: CASSSASGTYEQYF.

This clonotype was observed many times. V is TRBV28 and J is TRBJ1-1; D not certain. The CDR3 loop spans 14 amino acids. With 5 bases removed from V and 8 bases from J, the gap between germline ends came to 18 bases. Germline CDR1 MDHEN, CDR2 SYDVKM. The DNA of the CDR3 is TGTGCCAGCAGTCCCCTTGTTTGGGAAATCGAAGCTTTCTTT. This encodes CASSPLVWEIEAFF.

The sample holds many counts of this clonotype. The chain recombines TRBV2 with TRBJ2-5; 9 bases are shared with TRBD1. The CDR3 has 13 amino acids. Losses at the gene ends were 4 bases for V and 6 bases for J; bases not matched to a gene: 3. Germline V CDR1 and CDR2: SNHLY, FYNNEI. CDR3 sequence: CASSGTGEQTQYF. The CDR3 coding sequence is TGTGCCAGCAGTGGGACAGGGGAACAGACCCAGTACTTC.

The chain is built from TRBV7-9 and TRBJ2-1; D remains unclear. V was trimmed by 7 bases and J by 2 bases, leaving 6 bases between them. CDR1 SEHNR and CDR2 FQNEAQ come from the germline V gene (reference sequence). The CDR3 spans 12 residues. The DNA for the CDR3 is TGTGCCAGCAACACCGCCTACAATGAGCAGTTCTTC. Protein sequence: CASNTAYNEQFF.

This clonotype was seen many times. The chain joins TRBV4-2 to TRBJ2-1; D is perhaps TRBD2 (6 bases). The CDR3 sequence is 18 residues long. V was clipped by 0 bases and J by 0 bases, with 15 bases between them. Germline CDR1 is LGHNA and CDR2 is YNFKEQ. The chain's CDR3 is CASSQDWEVFNSYNEQFF. CDR3 coding DNA: TGTGCCAGCAGCCAAGATTGGGAGGTCTTCAACTCCTACAATGAGCAGTTCTTC.

This chain connects TRBV29-1 to TRBJ1-2; a weak D match, TRBD1 (5 bases). Germline CDR1 and CDR2: SQVTM and ANQGSEA. CDR3 length equals 11 residues. V lost 7 bases to trimming and J lost 4 bases, with 10 bases between them. CDR3 coding DNA: TGCAGCGCCGACAGCCTCTATGGCTACACCTTC. Protein product: CSADSLYGYTF.

The sample holds many counts of this clonotype. V gene TRBV28 combines with J gene TRBJ2-7; D might be TRBD1 (6 bases). This CDR3 region has 13 residues. The V and J ends lost 6 bases and 2 bases respectively, with 11 bases between them. The germline gives CDR1 MDHEN, CDR2 SYDVKM. CDR3 region: CASRDSQTYEQYF. Here the CDR3 DNA reads TGTGCCAGCAGGGACAGCCAAACCTACGAGCAGTACTTC.

There are many counts of this clonotype. The chain combines TRBV10-3 with TRBJ1-1; TRBD1 might be the D (6 bases). The CDR3 is 13 residues long. Trimming cost V 7 bases and J 5 bases, with 14 bases left between them. Germline CDR1 ENHRY, CDR2 SYGVKD. The CDR3 loop reads CAINQGMGTEAFF. The DNA of the CDR3 is TGTGCCATCAATCAGGGGATGGGGACTGAAGCTTTCTTT.

J is TRBJ1-5 and V is TRBV27, with D possibly TRBD1 on 5 matching bases. V lost 6 bases to trimming and J lost 4 bases, with 16 bases between them. This CDR3 spans 15 amino acids. Looked up from germline, CDR1 is MNHEY and CDR2 is SMNVEV (reference sequence). The CDR3 region has the DNA TGTGCCAGCAGGCCTCCGGGACCACTTAATCAGCCCCAGCATTTT. This translates into CASRPPGPLNQPQHF.

This clonotype was counted ten times or more. V usage is TRBV18 and J usage is TRBJ2-3; D may be TRBD2 (6 bases). CDR1 KGHSH and CDR2 LQKENI come from the germline V gene. V gave up 8 bases and J gave up 4 bases, with 16 bases separating them. This CDR3 comprises 14 residues. CDR3 sequence (DNA): TGTGCCAGCGGTACGGGAGCTGAAGCAGATACGCAGTATTTT. Encoded protein: CASGTGAEADTQYF.

This clonotype has ten or more counts. V is TRBV15 and J is TRBJ2-5; D tentatively reads TRBD1 or TRBD2 (5 bases each). The CDR3 sequence is 15 residues long. Germline V gene lookup returns CDR1 LNHNV and CDR2 YYDKDF (reference sequence). Trimming left V 7 bases short and J 5 bases short, with 20 bases between. CDR3 protein: CATTTIGVALETQYF. The CDR3 DNA reads as TGTGCCACCACCACAATAGGGGTAGCGTTGGAGACCCAGTACTTC.

This clonotype appeared many times. The V call is TRBV28, the J call TRBJ1-1, with D possibly TRBD1 on 5 matching bases. V shed 3 bases and J shed 6 bases, with 14 bases lying between them. Germline CDR1 and CDR2: MDHEN and SYDVKM. The CDR3 runs 14 residues. CDR3 sequence reads: CASSFWRGGAEAFF. CDR3 coding DNA: TGTGCCAGCAGTTTTTGGAGGGGTGGGGCTGAAGCTTTCTTT.

This clonotype showed up many times. This chain links TRBV18 with TRBJ2-1, with D perhaps matching TRBD2 (5 bases). Germline lookup yields CDR1 KGHSH and CDR2 LQKENI. Between the trimmed V and J ends, which lost 2 bases and 1 base, there was a span of 9 bases. This CDR3 region has 15 residues. The CDR3 DNA sequence: TGTGCCAGCTCACCAGCTCGGGGATCCTACAATGAGCAGTTCTTC. It translates to CASSPARGSYNEQFF.

This clonotype was detected many times. The chain is built from TRBV6-2 or TRBV6-3 and TRBJ1-5; TRBD1 aligns across 11 bases. J was trimmed by 6 bases and V by 8 bases; bases with no gene match: 6. This CDR3 region has 14 residues. CDR1 is MNHEY and CDR2 is SVGEGT in the germline V gene. The CDR3 region is CASRRTGGIQPQHF. CDR3 nucleotide sequence: TGTGCCAGCCGTAGGACAGGGGGCATTCAGCCCCAGCATTTT.

This clonotype was observed many times. This chain uses TRBV11-2 with TRBJ1-4; perhaps TRBD1 as D (5 bases). Germline loops: CDR1 SGHAT, CDR2 FQNNGV. CDR3 length: 13 residues. The V and J ends lost 5 bases and 7 bases respectively, with 11 bases between them. CDR3 protein: CASSRGGAEKLFF. The CDR3, as DNA: TGTGCCAGCAGCCGTGGGGGAGCTGAAAAACTGTTTTTT. The full variable domain, with the rest looked up from reference TRBV11-2 and TRBJ1-4, is EAGVAQSPRYKIIEKRQSVAFWCNPISGHATLYWYQQILGQGPKLLIQFQNNGVVDDSQLPKDRFSAERLKGVDSTLKIQPAKLEDSAVYLCASSRGGAEKLFFGSGTQLSVL.

The CDR3 DNA follows: TGCGCCAGCAGCTCGGGCCCCAGCGGGAGTTCCCAAGAGACCCAGTACTTC. Protein product: CASSSGPSGSSQETQYF. J is TRBJ2-5 and V is TRBV5-1; 8 bases agree with TRBD2. Germline loops: CDR1 SGHRS, CDR2 YFSETQ. V lost 3 bases, J lost 1 base, and 11 bases stayed unmatched. There are 17 residues in the CDR3.